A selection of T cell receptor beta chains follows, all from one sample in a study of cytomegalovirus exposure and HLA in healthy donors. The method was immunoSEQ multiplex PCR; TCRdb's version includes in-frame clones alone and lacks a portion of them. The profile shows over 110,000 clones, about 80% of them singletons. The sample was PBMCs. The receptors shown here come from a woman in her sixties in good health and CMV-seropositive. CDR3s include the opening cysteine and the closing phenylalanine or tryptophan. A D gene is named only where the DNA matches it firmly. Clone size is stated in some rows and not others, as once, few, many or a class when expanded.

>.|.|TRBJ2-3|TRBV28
TGTGCCAGCAGTTTACCAGGGGATACGCAGTATTTT
CASSLPGDTQYF
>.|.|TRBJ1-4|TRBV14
TGTGCCAGCAGCCCTACCGGGTCGACTAATGAAAAACTGTTTTTT
CASSPTGSTNEKLFF
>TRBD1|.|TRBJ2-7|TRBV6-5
TGTGCCAGCAGTAACCCAGCAGGGACAGAGCACGAGCAGTACTTC
CASSNPAGTEHEQYF
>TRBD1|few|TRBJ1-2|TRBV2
TGTGCCAGCAGTCCTGGGACAGGGGGGTATGGCTACACCTTC
CASSPGTGGYGYTF
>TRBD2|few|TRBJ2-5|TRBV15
TGTGCCACCAGCAGCAAGTCGGGGGGGGGCGTAGAGACCCAGTACTTC
CATSSKSGGGVETQYF
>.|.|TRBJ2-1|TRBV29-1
TGCAGCGTTGAAGCGTCTCGCCGGGCGGGGATATACAATGAGCAGTTCTTC
CSVEASRRAGIYNEQFF
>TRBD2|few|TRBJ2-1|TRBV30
TGTGCCTGGAGGGGGAAGGGACTAGCTCTTGAGCAGTTCTTC
CAWRGKGLALEQFF
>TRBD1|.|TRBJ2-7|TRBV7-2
TGTGCCAGCAGCCTCACCTACCGGGACAGGGCCGAGCAGTACTTC
CASSLTYRDRAEQYF
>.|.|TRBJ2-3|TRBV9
TGTGCCAGCAGCGTAGACAGGGAAAACACAGATACGCAGTATTTT
CASSVDRENTDTQYF
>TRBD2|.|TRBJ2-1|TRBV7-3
TGTGCCAGCAGCTCGACTAGCGGGGGATTACGCTACAATGAGCAGTTCTTC
CASSSTSGGLRYNEQFF
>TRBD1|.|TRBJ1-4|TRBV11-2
TGTGCCAGCAGCTTTGGGACAGGCATGAATGAAAAACTGTTTTTT
CASSFGTGMNEKLFF
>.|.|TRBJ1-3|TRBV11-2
TGTGCCAGCAGCTTAGGCTTGAGGGCGGACACCATATATTTT
CASSLGLRADTIYF
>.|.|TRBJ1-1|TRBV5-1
TGCGCCAGCAGCTTGGTTTCGGGACAGAACACTGAAGCTTTCTTT
CASSLVSGQNTEAFF
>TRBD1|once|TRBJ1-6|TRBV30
TGTGCCTGGGGGGACAGGGGAAATTCACCCCTCCACTTT
CAWGDRGNSPLHF
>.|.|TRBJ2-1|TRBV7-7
TGTGCTAGCAGCTTAGACCTCCAAGCGTGGGAGGCAGGCAATGAGCAGTTCTTC
CASSLDLQAWEAGNEQFF
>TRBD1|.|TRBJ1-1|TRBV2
TGTGCCAGCAGGGGGGACAGGGTAGGGGGAACTGAAGCTTTCTTT
CASRGDRVGGTEAFF
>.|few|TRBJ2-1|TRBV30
TGTGCCTGGAGTGTAGGGTTTAGCGGCCCGGGGGATGAGCAGTTCTTC
CAWSVGFSGPGDEQFF
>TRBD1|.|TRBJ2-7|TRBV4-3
TGCGCCAGCAGCCAAGCCCGACAGGGGCTCTACGAGCAGTACTTC
CASSQARQGLYEQYF
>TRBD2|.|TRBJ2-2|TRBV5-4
TGTGCCAGCCGCAAGTCGGGGGGACTAGCGGGAGCTGGGGAGCTGTTTTTT
CASRKSGGLAGAGELFF
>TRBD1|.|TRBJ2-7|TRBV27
TGTGCCAGCAGTGACAGGGATTACGAGCAGTACTTC
CASSDRDYEQYF
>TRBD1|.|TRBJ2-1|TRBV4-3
TGCGCCAGCAGCCAAGAAGGGACAGGGTTCAATGAGCAGTTCTTC
CASSQEGTGFNEQFF
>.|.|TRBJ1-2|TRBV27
TGTGCCAGCAGTTTATCGATTTCCGGGGGCTATGGCTACACCTTC
CASSLSISGGYGYTF
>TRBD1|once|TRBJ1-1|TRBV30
TGTGCCTGGAGCCCCGGCAGGGGGCAAAGGGATGCTTTCTTT
CAWSPGRGQRDAFF
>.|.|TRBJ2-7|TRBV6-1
TGTGCCAGCAGTGCCCGGACAGGGAGGGGGTTCGAGCAGTACTTC
CASSARTGRGFEQYF
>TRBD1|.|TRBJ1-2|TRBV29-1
TGCAGCGTTCTACAGGGGGAGGATGGCTACACCTTC
CSVLQGEDGYTF
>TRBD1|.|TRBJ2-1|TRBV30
TGTGCCTGGAGCGACAGGGGGCCTGAGCAGTTCTTC
CAWSDRGPEQFF
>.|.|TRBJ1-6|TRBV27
TGTGCCAGCAGTTATGAATTCGTGGCGACGGGTAATCCCCTCCACTTT
CASSYEFVATGNPLHF
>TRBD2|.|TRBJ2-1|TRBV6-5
TGTGCCAGCAGTGGACTAGCACCCTACAATGAGCAGTTCTTC
CASSGLAPYNEQFF
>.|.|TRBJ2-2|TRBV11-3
TGTGCCAGCAGCGCCACTAGTTCCGGGGAGCTGTTTTTT
CASSATSSGELFF
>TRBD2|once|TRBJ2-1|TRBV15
TGTGCCACCAGCAGACAAGGACTAGCGGTTGAGCAGTTCTTC
CATSRQGLAVEQFF
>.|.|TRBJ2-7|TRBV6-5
TGTGCCAGCAGTAGAGCGACTCGAGCTTACGAGCAGTACTTC
CASSRATRAYEQYF
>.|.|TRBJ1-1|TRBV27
TGTGCCAGCAGTTTCCGAGGTGATAACACTGAAGCTTTCTTT
CASSFRGDNTEAFF